The text below deals with one TCR beta chain. What it binds is unknown. Amounts of roughly 0.85-10 million cryopreserved PBMC were held in the samples before DNA extraction. CDR1 and CDR2 (germline): SEHNR, FQNEAQ (reference sequence). V shed 6 bases, J shed 9 bases, and the junction held 19 bases outside the gene matches. This CDR3 comprises 16 residues. Version v3.0 of the immunoSEQ assay was performed at survey level. Some clones are missing from TCRdb's copy, which holds only in-frame ones; the method was immunoSEQ multiplex PCR. The top ten clones hold around 2.1% of a sample with around 38,000 clones, around 93% of them seen once. This sample is drawn from a study of long-term antiretroviral therapy in people with HIV. Study observations and caveats: Post-ART diversity increased but stayed below transplant donor controls.

The sequences come from unsorted PBMCs, collected around 9.2 years after starting antiretroviral therapy. The chain is built from TRBV7-9 and TRBJ2-5; 7 nucleotides agree with TRBD2. This receptor was identified in a man aged 30 to 39 with HIV. CDR3 DNA: TGTGCCAGCAGGGCGGGGCTAACTAGCGTTCCTGGGGCCCAGTACTTC. This sequence encodes CASRAGLTSVPGAQYF. Full variable domain (outside the CDR3, taken from reference TRBV7-9 and TRBJ2-5): DTGVSQNPRHKITKRGQNVTFRCDPISEHNRLYWYRQTLGQGPEFLTYFQNEAQLEKSRLLSDRFSAERPKGSFSTLEIQRTEQGDSAMYLCASRAGLTSVPGAQYFGPGTRLLVL.